This T cell receptor beta chain stems from a study of blood T cell repertoires in COVID-19. From germline, CDR1 is LNHNV and CDR2 YYDKDF (reference sequence). With 5 bases removed from V and 2 bases from J, the gap between germline ends came to 13 bases. This CDR3 is 15 amino acids long. Sequenced by immunoSEQ multiplex PCR; TCRdb stores in-frame clones only, minus some. The table has some 15,000 clones, approximately 88% seen once. Sequenced material: peripheral blood. The TCR was taken from a human donor in a cohort sampled during active COVID-19. The J gene is TRBJ2-1, the V gene TRBV15; a possible D gene is TRBD2 (6 bases). The CDR3 nucleotides are TGTGCCACCAGCGTATTGCGGGAAGCCTACAATGAGCAGTTCTTC. This codes for CATSVLREAYNEQFF. Full variable domain (remainder filled in from reference TRBV15 and TRBJ2-1): DAMVIQNPRYQVTQFGKPVTLSCSQTLNHNVMYWYQQKSSQAPKLLFHYYDKDFNNEADTPDNFQSRRPNTSFCFLDIRSPGLGDTAMYLCATSVLREAYNEQFFGPGTRLTVL.